This T cell receptor (beta chain) was sequenced for a study of T cell responses to AZD1222 COVID-19 vaccine. Whole-study context: Pooling was applied to second doses at about 4 or about 12 weeks. Findings of the study overall: Spike as a whole was targeted by vaccine-associated CD4 TCRs, dominant at 160-218 and 743-854. Repertoire sampling was restricted to post-peak T cell response timepoints. Donor demographics were predominantly white British with a female majority; clonal diversity may be underestimated.

Only in-frame clones appear in the TCRdb table, and some are missing; sequencing was by immunoSEQ multiplex PCR. The sample carries tens of thousands of clones, approximately 91% recorded once. Comment on this clone: Antigen specificity is unknown.

V dropped 4 bases and J dropped 2; count of bases not matched to a gene: 9. This CDR3 comprises 16 residues. From germline, CDR1 is LGHDT and CDR2 YNNKEL (reference sequence). V gene TRBV3-1 (or the pseudogene TRBV3-2) combines with J gene TRBJ2-5; 8 bases are a match to TRBD1. This TCR came from an adult in good health. The specimen comprised peripheral blood, sampled on day 0 of AZD1222 vaccination. The CDR3 coding sequence is TGTGCCAGCAGCCTAAGTTACAGGGGGAGACAAGAGACCCAGTACTTC. Translation gives CASSLSYRGRQETQYF.